This T cell receptor (beta chain) was captured in a study of graft-versus-host responses after intestinal transplantation. Study information: Recipients were all induced with anti-thymocyte globulin, then given tacrolimus and steroids for approximately three years.

Concerning this clone itself: Its target is not known.

General study findings and limits: The study found high graft-versus-host to host-versus-graft clonal ratios in allografts of patients with graft-donor T cell macrochimerism.

Processing was applied to graft tissue in order to liberate intraepithelial and lamina propria lymphocytes. Profiled with immunoSEQ multiplex PCR; TCRdb holds only in-frame clones, not every one. The sample has approximately 19,000 clones, approximately 79% seen once. The TCR comes from a human patient who received an intestinal transplant, so some T cells may come from the graft donor. Sequencing was performed on ileum tissue, taken around 20 days after intestinal transplant.

The CDR3: CASSVAWDRVNYGYTF. DNA for the CDR3: TGTGCCAGCAGCGTAGCTTGGGACAGGGTTAACTATGGCTACACCTTC. This chain links TRBV9 with TRBJ1-2; 9 nucleotides line up with TRBD1. This CDR3 contains 16 residues. V lost 0 bases and J lost 1; bases outside the gene matches: 4. In germline, CDR1 is SGDLS, CDR2 YYNGEE.